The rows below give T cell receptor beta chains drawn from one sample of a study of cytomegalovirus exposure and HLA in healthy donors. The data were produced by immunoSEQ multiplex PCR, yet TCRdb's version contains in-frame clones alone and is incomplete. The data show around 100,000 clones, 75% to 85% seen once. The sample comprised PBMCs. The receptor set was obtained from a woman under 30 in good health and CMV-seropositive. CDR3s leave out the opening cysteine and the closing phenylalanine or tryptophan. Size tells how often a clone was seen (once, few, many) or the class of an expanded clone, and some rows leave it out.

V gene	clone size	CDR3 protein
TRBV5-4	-	DSSLGGAGASSYEQY
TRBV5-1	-	ASSPGQGFPLYEQY
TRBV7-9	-	ASSLGQMNSNQPQH
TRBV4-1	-	ASSPRTGGDETQY
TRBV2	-	ASSDTSGRGPNQETQY
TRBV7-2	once	ASSSTSGSKVAGANVLT
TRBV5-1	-	ASSYTGGAEVETQY
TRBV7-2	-	ASSSTRYEQY
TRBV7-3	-	ASSLMRLARNNEQF
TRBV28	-	ASSLSGERGTEAF
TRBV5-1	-	ASRPTGATNEKLF
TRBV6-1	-	ASSMDREGDTQY
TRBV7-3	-	ASSPDRASEQY
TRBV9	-	ASSKTGAGELF
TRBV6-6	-	ASSYRDRDSPLH
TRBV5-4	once	ASIGTSGGSYNEQF
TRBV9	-	ASSVQGGVEPYEQY
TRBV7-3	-	ASSSIEGFLQLPSYEQY
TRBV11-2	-	ASSPTGGSNYGYT
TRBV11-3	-	ASSRVRDSTEAF
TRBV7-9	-	ASSLAQGGLLDPYEQY
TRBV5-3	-	ARSCPHRQGPY
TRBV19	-	ASSMGQNYGYT
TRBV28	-	ASSPPGGDSYEQY
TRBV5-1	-	ASSFTGSGTEAF
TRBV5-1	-	ASSPDSGSWYNEQF
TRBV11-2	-	ASSLEGVGTEAF
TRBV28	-	ASSPPVVETQY
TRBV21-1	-	ASSRTSGRDGGSYNEQF
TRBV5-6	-	ASSLTIAGDSYEQY
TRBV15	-	ATSRDSTYNQPQH
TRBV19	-	ASTTTRIEGGYT
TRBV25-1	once	ASSRGAWDRGTEAF
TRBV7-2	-	ASSGAASGSSYNEQF
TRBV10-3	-	AISDGTSGARGELF
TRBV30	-	AWSDTRGDEQF
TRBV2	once	ASTRDRASEGYT
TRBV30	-	AWHSGSSYNEQF
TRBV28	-	AAANELQSAEAF
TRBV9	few	ASSLGTSGTDTQY